This T cell receptor beta chain was recorded in a study of blood T cells in healthy people across ages. Study observations and caveats: Per million T cells, TCR beta diversity dropped roughly linearly as age increased.

Then a second PCR, running about 7 to 11 cycles, was carried out with a sample-barcoded 5' primer and a J-beta primer mix. The study obtained at least 2.5 million CDR3-containing paired-end reads from every sample. MiXCR, applied by TCRdb to the 5' RACE reads, yields one record per CDR3 protein. The data contain more than 800,000 distinct CDR3 sequences, around 43% of them seen just once; the ten biggest clones take up 15% to 20%. Regarding this clonotype: No antigen is known for it.

The authors drew around 9.3 milliliters of peripheral blood from each donor. From germline, CDR1 is SEHNR and CDR2 FQNEAQ (reference sequence). The ends were cut back, 2 bases at V and 3 bases at J, with 17 bases in the middle. The CDR3 is 17 amino acids. Sequenced sample: blood. The TCR originated in an older woman in good health. J is TRBJ2-1 and V is TRBV7-9; D assignment may be TRBD1 or TRBD2 (6 bases each). The CDR3 sequence: CASSLTEGGASYNEQFF. The CDR3 nucleotides read TGTGCCAGCAGCTTAACGGAGGGGGGAGCGAGCTACAATGAGCAGTTCTTC.